These T cell receptor beta chains were read from a single sample in a study of OX40 agonist ivuxolimab in advanced cancers. The repertoire was sequenced with immunoSEQ multiplex PCR; TCRdb's copy has only in-frame clones and lacks some. Found here are about 15,000 clones, 80% of them singletons; the top ten hold about 32%. This specimen consisted of CD4+ or CD8+ T cells sorted from blood, obtained in a trial of the OX40 agonist ivuxolimab. The receptors here all came from an adult with an advanced solid tumor such as melanoma, head and neck, liver or kidney cancer. The CDR3 runs from the conserved cysteine through the conserved F or W. The D gene is left open where the match is weak. Only part of the rows carry a size: once, few, many, or a class if the clone is expanded.

D: -; V: TRBV6-6; size: -; J: TRBJ1-4; DNA: TGTGCCAGCAGTTACTACCCAGGGTCTAGTGAAAAACTGTTTTTT; CDR3: CASSYYPGSSEKLFF
D: TRBD1; V: TRBV27; size: -; J: TRBJ1-1; DNA: TGTGCCAGCAGTGATAACATTCTGACAGGGATCTTTAACACTGAAGCTTTCTTT; CDR3: CASSDNILTGIFNTEAFF
D: -; V: TRBV4-2; size: -; J: TRBJ2-3; DNA: TGTGCCAGCAGCCAAGGGACAGTTAGCACAGATACGCAGTATTTT; CDR3: CASSQGTVSTDTQYF
D: -; V: TRBV27; size: -; J: TRBJ1-5; DNA: TGTGCCAGCTCAGGGGAAACCAATCAGCCCCAGCATTTT; CDR3: CASSGETNQPQHF
D: TRBD2; V: TRBV15; size: -; J: TRBJ2-3; DNA: TGTGCCACCAGCAAGGAGACTAGCGGCACAGATACGCAGTATTTT; CDR3: CATSKETSGTDTQYF
D: -; V: TRBV9; size: -; J: TRBJ2-1; DNA: TGTGCCAGCAGCGTAGGGTTCGAGCAGTTCTTC; CDR3: CASSVGFEQFF
D: -; V: TRBV19; size: -; J: TRBJ2-1; DNA: TGTGCCAGTAGTAAGGGCAGGGTTAGCTCCTACAATGAGCAGTTCTTC; CDR3: CASSKGRVSSYNEQFF
D: -; V: TRBV9; size: -; J: TRBJ2-5; DNA: TGTGCCAGCAGCGTAGTTGGGGAGAGGGAGACCCAGTACTTC; CDR3: CASSVVGERETQYF
D: -; V: TRBV7-9; size: -; J: TRBJ2-5; DNA: TGTGCCAGCAGCCGGACGGGGACGGGGACGCCCCAAGAGACCCAGTACTTC; CDR3: CASSRTGTGTPQETQYF
D: -; V: TRBV18; size: -; J: TRBJ1-2; DNA: TGTGCCAGCTCACCACCGGGACGGCGATATGGCTACACCTTC; CDR3: CASSPPGRRYGYTF
D: -; V: TRBV5-1; size: -; J: TRBJ1-6; DNA: TGCGCCAGCAGCTTGGACAACATACCCAAAGGTTCACCCCTCCACTTT; CDR3: CASSLDNIPKGSPLHF
D: TRBD2; V: TRBV5-1; size: -; J: TRBJ2-7; DNA: TGCGCCAGCTCCTGGCGGGGGGGCTACCACGAGCAGTACTTC; CDR3: CASSWRGGYHEQYF
D: TRBD1; V: TRBV4-1; size: -; J: TRBJ1-5; DNA: TGCGCCAGCAGCCAAGTGGACAGGGACCTTGAGACCCAGCATTTT; CDR3: CASSQVDRDLETQHF
D: TRBD2; V: TRBV9; size: once; J: TRBJ2-1; DNA: TGTGCCAGCAGCGTAGAGGGAGGGATCTACAATGAGCAGTTCTTC; CDR3: CASSVEGGIYNEQFF
D: TRBD1; V: TRBV7-9; size: -; J: TRBJ1-4; DNA: TGTGCCAGCAGCTTAGGCGCGACAGGGGAAGAAAAACTGTTTTTT; CDR3: CASSLGATGEEKLFF
D: TRBD1; V: TRBV5-4; size: -; J: TRBJ1-2; DNA: TGTGCCAGCAGCTCCCGGACAGGGAACCCTGGCCTGTGCTTC; CDR3: CASSSRTGNPGLCF
D: -; V: TRBV19; size: -; J: TRBJ2-5; DNA: TGTGCCAGTAGTATACGGGCTCCAGAGACCCAGTACTTC; CDR3: CASSIRAPETQYF